This T cell receptor (beta chain) originates from a study of T-cell memory formation after mild COVID-19. Study results and caveats: The appearance of some responding clones in pre-infection memory suggested that cross-reactive memory joined. Chiefly within CM and EM were the contracting CD4+ clones; CD8+ ones were within EMRA.

This clonotype showed up just a few times. Its target is not known. Using constant-segment primers, 5'RACE produced TCR alpha and TCR beta cDNA libraries carrying sample barcodes and UMIs. MiXCR was run by TCRdb on the 5' RACE reads, yielding one entry per CDR3 protein. Here the sample spans 400,000 to 500,000 distinct CDR3 sequences, roughly 20% being singletons. The material sequenced was PBMCs or a T cell subset sorted from them (not recorded which). This TCR was sampled from an adult woman who had mild COVID-19 (a few samples of this study predate the infection). Cell type and time point are not known.

CDR3 loop: CASSVSEASYEQYF. DNA for the CDR3: TGTGCCAGCAGCGTATCCGAAGCCTCCTACGAGCAGTACTTC. The chain carries TRBV9 and TRBJ2-7; D uncertain. Germline CDR1 reads SGDLS; CDR2 reads YYNGEE. The CDR3 runs to 14 residues. V lost 1 base and J lost 0, with 8 bases in between.